This T cell receptor beta chain was sequenced during a study of T cells in Graves' hyperthyroidism and ophthalmopathy (dated by TCRdb to between 2018 and 2020). At the level of the whole study: Peripheral blood was collected at initial diagnosis, before any treatment. In addition, the study compared T-cell repertoires in thyroid tissue and in blood from roughly 6 Graves' hyperthyroidism patients. To identify distinguishing TCR V-J signatures, a discovery cohort of roughly 100 patients was used, comprising 43 with Graves' ophthalmopathy and around 57 with stable Graves' hyperthyroidism. An independent validation cohort of around 19 hyperthyroidism patients and 17 patients who later progressed to ophthalmopathy tested prospective prediction of ophthalmopathy. The roughly 90 discovery patients were divided at random into training and test sets in a 7:3 ratio. TCR Vbeta CDR3 sequencing of 135 peripheral blood samples (around 45 ophthalmopathy, 70 to 85 hyperthyroidism and roughly 17 progressor patients) is reported in the paper. Once sampling was done, hyperthyroidism patients were given methimazole at a starting dose of 30 mg daily, whereas ophthalmopathy patients were given high-dose intravenous methylprednisolone. Overall study outcomes, separate from this receptor: Ophthalmopathy was separated from stable hyperthyroidism by a 13 V-J signature model, with approximately 86% sensitivity and 81% to 83% specificity obtained in cross-validation and 80%/75% obtained in testing. Most expanded thyroid clonotypes (frequency above 0.001) were also detected in blood, a finding suggesting that blood repertoires may reflect thyroid immune responses. In validation, the model predicted progression to ophthalmopathy a median of about 5.9 months before onset, with 70% to 71% sensitivity and just under 75% specificity. No statistical method was used to set the sample size in advance, and investigators knew the group allocation.

The TCR beta CDR3 regions were amplified from the RNA transcripts. The first round of RT-PCR for the TCR CDR3 was performed with the HTBI primer set and the Qiagen OneStep RT-PCR kit. Libraries were constructed in a second round of multiplex PCR, after which size selection and purification were carried out. Libraries were sequenced paired-end with 100 bp reads on an Illumina HiSeq2000. The paper's processing steps were these. Raw data were processed with SOAPnuke, discarding reads with adapters, uncalled bases, mean Phred below 15, or no exact constant-primer or identifier match. High-quality paired reads were merged with COPE v1.2.5, and unique nucleotide sequences were defined as clonotypes. MiTCR v1.1 was used to align clonotypes to the IMGT TRBV, TRBD and TRBJ reference segments. The analysis included only V-J combinations with a frequency above 0.0001, which together covered about 99% of the repertoires. The TCS score was defined as F50 (clonal expansion) divided by E x V (chaos), with BLOSUM62-based TCRdist calculated between CDR3 peptides within each V-J. Welch's t-statistics and random forest reduced around 510 V-J features to around 14, which were used in a naive Bayes classifier (R e1071). Thyroid-blood repertoire similarity was quantified with the Morisita-Horn index. TCRdb reprocessing: public reads trimmed at Q25 with fastp, clones called with MiXCR, in-frame beta chains kept. For every CDR3 protein sequence, its rows merge into one entry that carries the most common genes and DNA. TCRdb's processing, not the study's, gives the V and J calls here. Here the sample has about 58,000 distinct CDR3 sequences; around half occur a single time. The top ten hold around an eighth of the sample.

This clonotype was seen repeatedly, ten times or more. The antigen this receptor binds is unknown. No base quality information exists; no much larger clone differs at one position. From V the trimming removes 1 base and from J it removes 4 bases, while the gene matches leave 11 bases of the junction unaccounted for. For CDR1 and CDR2, the germline V gene lists MGHRA and YSYEKL. Counted from cysteine to phenylalanine, this CDR3 has 17 amino acids. CDR3 DNA is the only sequence kept; it has 51 bases, read in frame from the first base. Moderately to severely active disease, a Clinical Activity Score of at least 3, a NOSPECS grade of at least 4, and a duration under 3 months were present in ophthalmopathy patients. Exclusion was applied to patients with uncontrolled infections, other autoimmune diseases, pregnancy or lactation. Diagnoses were established on the basis of clinical symptoms, serum thyroxine and TRAb, thyroid ultrasound, and orbital computed tomography. PBMCs were separated from approximately 9.9 ml of fresh peripheral blood using Ficoll-Paque density gradient centrifugation. Total RNA was extracted using Trizol reagent, and RNA quality was assessed on an Agilent 2100 Bioanalyzer.

In this chain, TRBV4-1 is recombined with TRBJ2-7; a stretch of 9 junction bases matches TRBD2. The origin of this receptor is a woman aged 30 to 39 with Graves' ophthalmopathy. The sequenced sample consisted of blood. In nucleotides, the sequence is TGCGCCAGCAGCCAAGGGGCCCGCTCTAGCGGGATTTACGAGCAGTACTTC. Translated, this gives CASSQGARSSGIYEQYF.